This TCR beta chain was observed in a study of control samples from healthy donors and cancer patients. The V end lost 5 bases, the J end lost 4 bases, and 12 bases lay between the germline ends. This CDR3 has 13 residues. The germline V gene has CDR1 MNHEY and CDR2 SVGAGI. Profiling relied on immunoSEQ multiplex PCR, and the TCRdb table lists in-frame clones only, not all of them. Of 75,000 to 95,000 clones in the sample, 84% were seen once. This sequence joins TRBV6-5 and TRBJ2-7; D is ambiguous. Source material: PBMCs. This TCR was recovered from a man between 65 and 79 years old with lung cancer. The CDR3 reads CASSRLVGYEQYF. DNA of the CDR3: TGTGCCAGCAGTCGCCTCGTTGGGTACGAGCAGTACTTC.